This record looks at one TCR beta chain sequence and its context. The protocol was immunoSEQ multiplex PCR, while the TCRdb copy is restricted to in-frame clones and leaves out a portion. This sample has tens of thousands of clones; roughly 85% occur once, and the top ten carry 6.5% to 9%. The sample belongs to a study of PD-1 blockade in classical Hodgkin lymphoma. CDR3 size: 15 residues. The V end was cut by 2 bases, the J end by 6 bases, with 13 bases between. Germline V gene lookup returns CDR1 SNHLY and CDR2 FYNNEI. Stated time point: cycle 4 day 1 (C4D1), after 5 to 7 weeks of nivolumab. In every patient, relapse followed autologous stem cell transplantation, while exposure to brentuximab vedotin differed.

The chain joins TRBV2 to TRBJ1-4; TRBD1 is a possible D gene (6 bases). The sample in question was peripheral blood mononuclear cells (PBMCs), obtained before the fourth cycle of nivolumab. The receptor was isolated from a human donor with classical Hodgkin lymphoma. In DNA form, the CDR3 reads TGTGCCAGCAGTGAATTGACAGGCTCTTATGAAAAACTGTTTTTT. This encodes CASSELTGSYEKLFF. The variable domain in full, completed from reference TRBV2 and TRBJ1-4, reads EPEVTQTPSHQVTQMGQEVILRCVPISNHLYFYWYRQILGQKVEFLVSFYNNEISEKSEIFDDQFSVERPDGSNFTLKIRSTKLEDSAMYFCASSELTGSYEKLFFGSGTQLSVL.